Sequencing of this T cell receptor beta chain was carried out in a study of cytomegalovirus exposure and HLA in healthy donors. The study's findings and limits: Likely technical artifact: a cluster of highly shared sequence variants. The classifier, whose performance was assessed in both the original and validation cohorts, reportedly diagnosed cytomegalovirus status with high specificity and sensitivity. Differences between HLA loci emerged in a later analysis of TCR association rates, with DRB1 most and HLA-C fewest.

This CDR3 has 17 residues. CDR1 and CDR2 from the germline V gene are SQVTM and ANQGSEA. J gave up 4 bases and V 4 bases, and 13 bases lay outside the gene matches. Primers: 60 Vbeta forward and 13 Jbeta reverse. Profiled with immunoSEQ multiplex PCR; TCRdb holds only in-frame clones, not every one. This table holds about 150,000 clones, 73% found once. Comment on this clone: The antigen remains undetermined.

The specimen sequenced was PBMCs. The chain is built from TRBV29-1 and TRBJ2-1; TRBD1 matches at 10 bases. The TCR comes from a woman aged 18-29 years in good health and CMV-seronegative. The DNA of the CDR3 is TGCAGCGTTGGTCCCCTTTTCCGGGACAGGGGATACAATGAGCAGTTCTTC. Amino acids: CSVGPLFRDRGYNEQFF.